Following are 3 T cell receptor beta chains from one sample sequenced in a study of radiation and T cells in renal cell carcinoma. The protocol was immunoSEQ multiplex PCR, while the TCRdb copy is restricted to in-frame clones and leaves out a portion. The sample includes 10,000 to 15,000 clones, around 30% seen only once; the top ten take 15%. This sample's treatment: 15 Gy SBRT to primary tumor, nephrectomy 4 weeks later. Sample: tumor tissue, taken from a patient whose treatment included radiotherapy and nephrectomy. These TCRs come from a man in his sixties with renal cell carcinoma.

The rearrangement links TRBV4-1 to TRBJ2-1; possible D gene TRBD1, 6 bases. Germline V gene sequence: CDR1 MGHRA, CDR2 YSYEKL. The V end lost 0 bases, the J end lost 6 bases, and 15 bases lay between the germline ends. This CDR3 contains 16 residues. CDR3 DNA: TGCGCCAGCAGCCAAGATGCCCAGGGGCCCCTCAATGAGCAGTTCTTC. Translation: CASSQDAQGPLNEQFF.

The rearrangement joins TRBV12-5 to TRBJ1-2, with TRBD1 matching over 10 bases. CDR1 and CDR2 (germline): LGHNT, FRNRAP. The CDR3 extends over 16 amino acids. J gave up 4 bases and V 3 bases, and 8 bases lay outside the gene matches. In DNA, the CDR3 is TGTGCTAGTGGTTTCGGGACAGGGGCCACCTCCTATGGCTACACCTTC. Encoded protein: CASGFGTGATSYGYTF.

J is TRBJ2-1 and V is TRBV4-3, with 9 bases fitting TRBD2. The CDR3 covers 16 residues. Germline V gene lookup returns CDR1 LGHNA and CDR2 YSLEER. V dropped 0 bases and J dropped 7; count of bases not matched to a gene: 7. CDR3 protein: CASSQDRGTSLNEQFF. Here the CDR3 DNA reads TGCGCCAGCAGCCAAGATCGAGGGACTAGCTTGAATGAGCAGTTCTTC.